A single sample is the source of the 2 T cell receptor beta chains below, sequenced in a study of blood T cell repertoires in COVID-19. Clones were sequenced by immunoSEQ multiplex PCR, and TCRdb holds only the in-frame ones, with some missing. The table has approximately 450,000 clones, 85% to 90% seen once. The sequenced sample consisted of PBMCs or T cells enriched from blood (not recorded which). These TCRs come from a man younger than 40 who had recovered from COVID-19.

The chain uses TRBV6-5 and TRBJ2-4; 10 positions agree with TRBD2. J was trimmed by 10 bases and V by 7 bases; bases with no gene match: 10. This CDR3 contains 14 residues. CDR1 and CDR2 (germline): MNHEY, SVGAGI. This CDR3 reads CASKESLAGVIQYF. In nucleotides, the CDR3 is TGTGCCAGCAAGGAGAGCCTAGCGGGAGTAATTCAGTACTTC.

CDR3 nucleotides: TGTGCCAGCAGCCGTCGACAGGGGGCGAACCAGCCCCAGCATTTT. This sequence encodes CASSRRQGANQPQHF. The chain joins TRBV7-2 to TRBJ1-5, with 10 positions matching TRBD1. V was clipped by 5 bases and J by 7 bases; unmatched bases: 8. CDR1 is SGHTA and CDR2 is FQGNSA in the germline V gene. This CDR3 has 15 residues.